The T cell receptor (beta chain) under discussion was sequenced for a study of blood T cells in healthy people across ages. CDR3 size: 14 residues. Trimming took 6 bases from V and 0 from J, leaving 11 bases between them. The germline CDR1 and CDR2 sequences are MDHEN and SYDVKM. With a J-beta primer mix and a sample-barcoded 5' primer, a second PCR ran 7 to 11 cycles. TCRdb ran MiXCR on the 5' RACE reads and lists one entry per CDR3 protein. Here the sample spans about 280,000 distinct CDR3 sequences, roughly 26% being singletons. This chain links TRBV28 with TRBJ1-2; unclear D gene. Sequencing was carried out using blood. This receptor was taken from a woman aged 70-85 years in good health. CDR3 protein: CASSTQSANYGYTF. DNA for the CDR3: TGTGCCAGCAGCACCCAGTCGGCTAACTATGGCTACACCTTC.